Included here is one T cell receptor beta chain sequence, with context. The V and J ends lost 7 bases and 1 base respectively, with 8 bases between them. The CDR3 consists of 13 residues. CDR1 and CDR2 from the germline V gene are SNHLY and FYNNEI. Libraries were prepared by immunoSEQ multiplex PCR; TCRdb keeps only in-frame clonotypes and omits some of them. The profile shows roughly 35,000 clones, 70% to 90% of them singletons. This sample is drawn from a study of blood T cell repertoires in COVID-19. The sample was peripheral blood. This sequence originates from a human donor in a cohort sampled during active COVID-19. V gene TRBV2 combines with J gene TRBJ2-4; a weak D match, TRBD1 (6 bases). CDR3 coding DNA: TGTGCCAGCACCCAGGGGGCCAAAAACATTCAGTACTTC. Protein sequence: CASTQGAKNIQYF.